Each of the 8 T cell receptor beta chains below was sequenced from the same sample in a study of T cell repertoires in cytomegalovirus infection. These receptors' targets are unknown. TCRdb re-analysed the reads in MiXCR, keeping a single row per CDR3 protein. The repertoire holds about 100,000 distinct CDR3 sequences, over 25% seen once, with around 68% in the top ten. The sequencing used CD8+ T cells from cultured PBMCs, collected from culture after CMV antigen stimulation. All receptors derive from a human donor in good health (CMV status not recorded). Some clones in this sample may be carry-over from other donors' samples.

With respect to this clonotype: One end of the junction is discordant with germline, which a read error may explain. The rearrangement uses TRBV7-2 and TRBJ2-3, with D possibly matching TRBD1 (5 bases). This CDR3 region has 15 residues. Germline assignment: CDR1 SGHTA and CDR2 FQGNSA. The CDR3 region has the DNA TGTGTCAGCAGCTTAGATGGGGCCCCTAGGGTTACGCAGTATTTT. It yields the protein CVSSLDGAPRVTQYF.

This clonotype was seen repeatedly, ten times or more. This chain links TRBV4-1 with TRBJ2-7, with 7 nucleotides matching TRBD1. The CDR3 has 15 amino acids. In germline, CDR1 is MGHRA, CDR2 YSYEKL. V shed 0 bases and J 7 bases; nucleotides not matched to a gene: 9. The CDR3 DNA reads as TGCGCCAGCAGCCAAGAGGGACAGAGGTACGGGGAGCAGTACTTC. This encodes CASSQEGQRYGEQYF.

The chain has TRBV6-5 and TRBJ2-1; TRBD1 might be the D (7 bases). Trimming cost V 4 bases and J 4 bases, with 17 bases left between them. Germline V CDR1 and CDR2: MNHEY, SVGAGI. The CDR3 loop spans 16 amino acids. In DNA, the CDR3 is TGTGCCAGCAGTTTACTCGCGGGGACAGTTTACAATGAGCAGTTCTTC. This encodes CASSLLAGTVYNEQFF.

This CDR3 is CASSRRERDATETQYF. CDR3 nucleotides: TGTGCCAGCAGCCGCCGCGAAAGGGACGCGACAGAGACCCAGTACTTC. This sequence joins TRBV7-7 and TRBJ2-5; perhaps D is TRBD1 or TRBD2 (5 bases each). Trimming removed 5 bases from V and 4 bases from J, with 20 bases in between. Germline CDR1 reads SSHAT; CDR2 reads FNYEAQ (reference sequence). The CDR3 is 16 residues long. Using reference TRBV7-7 and TRBJ2-5 for the parts outside the CDR3, the full variable domain is GAGVSQSPRYKVTKRGQDVTLRCDPISSHATLYWYQQALGQGPEFLTYFNYEAQPDKSGLPSDRFSAERPEGSISTLTIQRTEQRDSAMYRCASSRRERDATETQYFGPGTRLLVL.

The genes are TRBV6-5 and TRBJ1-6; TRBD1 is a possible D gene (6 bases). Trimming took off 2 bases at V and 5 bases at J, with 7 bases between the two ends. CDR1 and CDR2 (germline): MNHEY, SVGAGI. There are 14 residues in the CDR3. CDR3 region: CASSYAGDNSPLHF. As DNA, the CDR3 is TGTGCCAGCAGTTACGCAGGGGATAATTCACCCCTCCACTTT.

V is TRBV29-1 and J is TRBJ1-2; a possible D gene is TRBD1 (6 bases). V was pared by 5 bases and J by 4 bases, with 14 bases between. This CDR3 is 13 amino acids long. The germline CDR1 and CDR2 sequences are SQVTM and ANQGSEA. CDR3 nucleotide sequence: TGCAGCGTTAGGGAACAGGGCTCCTATGGCTACACCTTC. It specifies CSVREQGSYGYTF.

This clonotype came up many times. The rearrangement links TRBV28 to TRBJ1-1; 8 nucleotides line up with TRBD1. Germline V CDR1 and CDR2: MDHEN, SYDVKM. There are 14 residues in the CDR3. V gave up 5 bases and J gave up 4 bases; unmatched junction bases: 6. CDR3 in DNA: TGTGCCAGCAGTCTTCAGGGGGCCGGCACTGAAGCTTTCTTT. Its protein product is CASSLQGAGTEAFF.

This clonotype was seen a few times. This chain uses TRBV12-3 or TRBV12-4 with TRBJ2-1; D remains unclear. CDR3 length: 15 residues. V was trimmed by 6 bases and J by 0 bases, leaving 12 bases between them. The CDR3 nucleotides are TGTGCCAGCAGCCTGAAGGAGAGCTCCTACAATGAGCAGTTCTTC. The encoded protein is CASSLKESSYNEQFF.